One sample yielded the 18 T cell receptor beta chains listed below, sequenced in a study of identical twins (dated by TCRdb to between 2015 and 2016). The library was made by 5' RACE. The reads were generated on an Illumina HiSeq 2000. The public reads were reprocessed in TCRdb via fastp at Q25 and MiXCR, keeping in-frame beta chains. All rows with the same CDR3 protein become a single entry with the most common DNA and genes. Across this sample there are about 240,000 distinct CDR3 sequences, with roughly 10% seen only once. The ten top clones hold over 8% of the sample. The sequencing sample was made of memory T cells sorted from blood. Explained via the paper, the cell subset or site label denotes: CD45RO+ enriched T cells. The source of these receptors is a man aged 50 to 60 in good health.

This clonotype came up a few times. The rearrangement joins TRBV30 to TRBJ2-1; TRBD2 might be the D (7 bases). Trimming took off 5 bases at V and 1 base at J, with 12 bases between the two ends. The CDR3 loop spans 14 amino acids. Germline-derived CDR1 and CDR2 are GTSNPN and SVGIG (reference sequence). For the CDR3, the DNA is TGTGCCTGGGGAGGGGGGGGGTCCTACAATGAGCAGTTCTTC. Residues: CAWGGGGSYNEQFF.

This clonotype was observed many times. The J gene is TRBJ1-1, the V gene TRBV29-1; 7 bases agree with TRBD1. The CDR3 spans 14 residues. CDR1 SQVTM and CDR2 ANQGSEA come from the germline V gene. The V segment lost 7 bases and the J segment 1 base; nucleotides outside the gene matches: 9. The CDR3 here is CSAGRGGANTEAFF. In DNA form, the CDR3 reads TGCAGCGCTGGGAGAGGGGGCGCGAACACTGAAGCTTTCTTT.

The chain is built from TRBV19 and TRBJ1-6, with a possible D match to TRBD1 (5 bases). In germline, CDR1 is LNHDA, CDR2 SQIVND (reference sequence). The CDR3 contains 14 residues. V was pared by 5 bases and J by 7 bases, with 12 bases between. The CDR3 nucleotides read TGTGCCAGTAGTCGGCAGGGCGCGAATTCACCCCTCCACTTT. It is translated as CASSRQGANSPLHF.

This clonotype has more than one count but fewer than ten. J is TRBJ2-1 and V is TRBV24-1, with D unresolved. The germline gives CDR1 KGHDR, CDR2 SFDVKD. The V end lost 0 bases, the J end lost 0 bases, and 8 bases lay between the germline ends. The length of the CDR3 is 16 residues. CDR3 loop: CATSDLGSASYNEQFF. CDR3 coding DNA: TGTGCCACCAGTGATTTGGGTTCAGCCTCCTACAATGAGCAGTTCTTC.

This clonotype was counted only a few times. The chain uses TRBV4-3 and TRBJ1-2; tentatively, D is TRBD1 (5 bases). Germline CDR1 reads LGHNA; CDR2 reads YSLEER. The V gene lost 5 bases and the J gene lost 7 bases, with 23 bases spanning the gap. This CDR3 contains 16 residues. The DNA for the CDR3 is TGCGCCAGCAGCTCGATAATCGGAGGGGATGGGGGTGGCTACACCTTC. Translated, it gives CASSSIIGGDGGGYTF.

The chain links TRBV28 to TRBJ2-1, with 11 bases lining up with TRBD2. Germline-derived CDR1 and CDR2 are MDHEN and SYDVKM. The CDR3 spans 16 residues. J gave up 4 bases and V 5 bases, and 7 bases lay outside the gene matches. The CDR3 sequence is CASSGASGRSYNEQFF. For the CDR3, the DNA is TGTGCCAGCAGTGGGGCTAGCGGGAGGTCGTACAATGAGCAGTTCTTC.

The chain carries TRBV20-1 and TRBJ2-3, with D tentatively TRBD2 (5 bases). The CDR3 has 14 amino acids. The V end lost 3 bases, the J end lost 0 bases, and 10 bases lay between the germline ends. Germline-derived CDR1 and CDR2 are DFQATT and SNEGSKA (reference sequence). In DNA form, the CDR3 reads TGCAGTGCTAGGAGCGGATCTAGCACAGATACGCAGTATTTT. Its translation is CSARSGSSTDTQYF.

This clonotype has ten or more counts. The chain carries TRBV10-3 and TRBJ2-7; 8 positions agree with TRBD1. V lost 10 bases to trimming and J lost 7 bases; unmatched junction nucleotides: 9. Per germline, CDR1 ENHRY and CDR2 SYGVKD. The CDR3 has 12 amino acids. CDR3 residues: CASTGTGGEQYF. CDR3 coding DNA: TGTGCCAGCACCGGGACAGGCGGGGAGCAGTACTTC.

This clonotype was detected a few times. The V gene is TRBV27, the J gene TRBJ2-1; 7 bases map to TRBD2. Germline assignment: CDR1 MNHEY and CDR2 SMNVEV (reference sequence). J lost 2 bases, V lost 6 bases, and 13 bases had no gene match. The CDR3 is made up of 17 amino acids. In DNA, the CDR3 is TGTGCCAGCAGCCTGTGGGGGGGAACGGGCGCCTACAATGAGCAGTTCTTC. This codes for CASSLWGGTGAYNEQFF.

This clonotype was detected ten times or more. This rearrangement joins TRBV27 to TRBJ2-1; 12 bases match TRBD2. Trimming at V came to 2 bases and at J to 8 bases, leaving 13 bases not matched to a gene. The CDR3 is 18 amino acids. The germline V gene encodes CDR1 MNHEY and CDR2 SMNVEV (reference sequence). This chain's CDR3 is CASSLNAGLAGSLDEQFF. DNA of the CDR3: TGTGCCAGCAGTTTAAATGCCGGACTAGCGGGAAGCTTGGATGAGCAGTTCTTC.

This clonotype was picked up a small number of times. The rearrangement joins TRBV11-2 to TRBJ2-5, with D tentatively TRBD1 or TRBD2 (5 bases each). The CDR3 has 15 residues. With 7 bases removed from V and 2 bases from J, the gap between germline ends came to 17 bases. Germline CDR1 SGHAT, CDR2 FQNNGV. CDR3 sequence: CASTVERGIQETQYF. The DNA of the CDR3 is TGTGCCAGCACCGTTGAGAGGGGAATTCAAGAGACCCAGTACTTC.

V is TRBV5-1 and J is TRBJ2-5, with D unresolved. The germline V gene encodes CDR1 SGHRS and CDR2 YFSETQ. CDR3 size: 14 residues. Trimming took 0 bases from V and 1 from J, leaving 7 bases between them. The CDR3 loop reads CASSLGQFQETQYF. The CDR3 DNA reads as TGCGCCAGCAGCTTGGGCCAGTTCCAAGAGACCCAGTACTTC.

V gene TRBV6-2 or TRBV6-3 combines with J gene TRBJ2-6; D is uncertain. CDR3 length: 16 amino acids. Germline loops: CDR1 MNHEY, CDR2 SVGEGT. Deletions cut 6 bases from V and 1 base from J, with 13 bases between. CDR3: CASSPNQGSGANVLTF. The CDR3 coding sequence is TGTGCCAGCAGCCCGAACCAAGGTTCTGGGGCCAACGTCCTGACTTTC.

A few counts support this clonotype. This rearrangement joins TRBV5-1 to TRBJ2-7; 7 bases are a match to TRBD1. V shed 0 bases, J shed 5 bases, and the junction held 5 bases outside the gene matches. This CDR3 is built from 14 residues. Germline V gene sequence: CDR1 SGHRS, CDR2 YFSETQ. DNA of the CDR3: TGCGCCAGCAGCTTGGCCCGACAGGGCCACGAGCAGTACTTC. Translating gives CASSLARQGHEQYF.

This clonotype was detected a few times. The chain joins TRBV5-7 to TRBJ1-6; D not resolved. TRBV5-7 qualifies as an ORF whose function is uncertain. The CDR3 consists of 15 residues. Trimming stripped 4 bases from V and 6 bases from J, with 14 bases between. CDR3 in amino acids: CASSTPSGGNSPLHF. The CDR3 DNA is TGTGCCAGCAGCACGCCGTCAGGTGGTAATTCACCCCTCCACTTT.

The chain joins TRBV11-2 to TRBJ1-2, with D tentatively TRBD1 (5 bases). This CDR3 region has 16 residues. CDR1 and CDR2 (germline): SGHAT, FQNNGV. With 0 bases removed from V and 6 bases from J, the gap between germline ends came to 17 bases. The CDR3 DNA reads as TGTGCCAGCAGCTTAGAGGAAACAGGTTCGAGGAATGGCTACACCTTC. Amino acids: CASSLEETGSRNGYTF.

This chain uses TRBV5-6 with TRBJ1-3; 9 bases align to TRBD1. CDR1 SGHDT and CDR2 YYEEEE come from the germline V gene. Trimming cost V 2 bases and J 0 bases; bases outside gene matches: 12. The CDR3 covers 19 residues. CDR3 loop: CASSLDRGFTFNSGNTIYF. CDR3 bases: TGTGCCAGCAGCTTAGACAGGGGGTTCACGTTTAACTCTGGAAACACCATATATTTT.

The CDR3 bases are TGCAGTGCTCAGCTAGCGGGAGGCTACGAGCAGTACTTC. The encoded protein is CSAQLAGGYEQYF. The chain combines TRBV20-1 with TRBJ2-7; 11 bases are shared with TRBD2. Looked up from germline, CDR1 is DFQATT and CDR2 is SNEGSKA (reference sequence). With V trimmed by 5 bases and J by 3 bases, 3 bases remained unmatched. The CDR3 is made up of 13 amino acids.